These T cell receptor beta chains were read from a single sample in a study of human T cells and chemical hapten exposure. A single record per CDR3 protein comes from TCRdb applying MiXCR to the RACE reads. The table has about 200,000 distinct CDR3 sequences, about 22% seen once. The sample here was whole blood, taken in connection with sensitization to the hapten diphenylcyclopropenone (DPC). The receptors come from a woman in her thirties or forties with alopecia areata. Some clones in this sample may be carry-over from other donors' samples. Each CDR3 is given with its conserved first and last residue. A D gene is named only where the DNA matches it firmly. Where a row states a size, it is once, few, many or the class of an expanded clone; other rows omit it.

cdr3_nt cdr3_aa d_call j_call v_call clone_size
TGCAGCGTTGCATGGGCGGGAGGGAGCACAGATACGCAGTATTTT CSVAWAGGSTDTQYF TRBD2 TRBJ2-3 TRBV29-1 .
TGTGCCAGCAGCTTAATCGGGGGGGCGGGGAATGAGCAGTTCTTC CASSLIGGAGNEQFF TRBD2 TRBJ2-1 TRBV7-3 .
TGTGCCAGCCGATCGCCCCGGGACAGACACAATGAGCAGTTCTTC CASRSPRDRHNEQFF TRBD1 TRBJ2-1 TRBV7-2 .
TGTGCCATCAGTGAGTCGTCAGCCACCAACTATGGCTACACCTTC CAISESSATNYGYTF . TRBJ1-2 TRBV10-3 .
TGTGCCAGCAGTGCGAGAGCAGGGTTGGGATCACCCCTCCACTTT CASSARAGLGSPLHF . TRBJ1-6 TRBV12-3/TRBV12-4 .
TGCGCCAGCAGCTTTGAGGGGGCAAGCTCACCCCTCCACTTT CASSFEGASSPLHF TRBD1 TRBJ1-6 TRBV5-1 few
TGTGCCAGCAGCCCCGGGACAGGTTCGGGAGAGCAGTTCTTC CASSPGTGSGEQFF TRBD1 TRBJ2-1 TRBV7-9 .
TGCAGTGCTAGGGTTACACAGGGGGGTCAGCCCCAGCATTTT CSARVTQGGQPQHF TRBD1 TRBJ1-5 TRBV20-1 .
TGTGCCATCAGTGAACGGGGGACAGTGACTAGCACAGATACGCAGTATTTT CAISERGTVTSTDTQYF . TRBJ2-3 TRBV10-3 .
TGTGCCAGCAGTGACAGCAGCTCTGGGGCCAACGTCCTGACTTTC CASSDSSSGANVLTF . TRBJ2-6 TRBV6-4 few
TGCAGCGCCTCCGGCCCCTCAAACACCGGGGAGCTGTTTTTT CSASGPSNTGELFF . TRBJ2-2 TRBV29-1 .
TGCAGTGCTAGGGGGCAGCCGGGCGGCAGGGATACGCAGTATTTT CSARGQPGGRDTQYF . TRBJ2-3 TRBV20-1 .
TGTGCCAGCACCCCGCCGGCTTCCTACGAGCAGTACTTC CASTPPASYEQYF . TRBJ2-7 TRBV7-9 .
TGCAGTGGACACCGGGGACACTACGAGCAGTACTTC CSGHRGHYEQYF . TRBJ2-7 TRBV20-1 .
TGTGCCAGCTCACCCGGGACCAGAAACGAGCAGTACTTC CASSPGTRNEQYF . TRBJ2-7 TRBV18 few
TGTGCCAGCAGGATGGGACAGAGTGCTGGAAACACCATATATTTT CASRMGQSAGNTIYF TRBD1 TRBJ1-3 TRBV3-1 .
TGTGCCATCACGACGGGGAACACCGGGGAGCTGTTTTTT CAITTGNTGELFF . TRBJ2-2 TRBV10-3 few
TGTGCCAGCCTAGGGACAGGGGCCCTTACCTTATGGGGCTACACCTTC CASLGTGALTLWGYTF TRBD1 TRBJ1-2 TRBV6-1 few
TGTGCCAGCAGGAGGGGGACTGGGGCCAACGTCCTGACTTTC CASRRGTGANVLTF . TRBJ2-6 TRBV12-3/TRBV12-4 few
TGTGCCAGCAGCCCCCCCCTCCCCGAGCAGTTCTTC CASSPPLPEQFF . TRBJ2-1 TRBV7-2 few
TGTGCCAGCAGCTTGCAGACAGGGGGAACCGGGGAGCTGTTTTTT CASSLQTGGTGELFF TRBD1 TRBJ2-2 TRBV9 few
TGTGCCAGCAGTACCCCGGGGGCGGAAAAACTGTTTTTT CASSTPGAEKLFF . TRBJ1-4 TRBV6-5 .
TGCAGCGCCCGACGGGACAGGCAGACCGGGGAGCTGTTTTTT CSARRDRQTGELFF TRBD1 TRBJ2-2 TRBV29-1 many
TGTGCCAGCAGCCCCGGGAGAAAGGGCGAGCAGTACTTC CASSPGRKGEQYF . TRBJ2-7 TRBV13 .
TGCAGCGCCGTCGACGACAGGGCGGGGGGCTACACCTTC CSAVDDRAGGYTF TRBD1 TRBJ1-2 TRBV29-1 .
TGTGCCATCAGTGGGACTGAAGCGGATGAGCAGTTCTTC CAISGTEADEQFF . TRBJ2-1 TRBV10-3 few
TGTGCCAGCAGCCCCCCTCCAAGCGGGAGTGGTAACATTCAGTACTTC CASSPPPSGSGNIQYF TRBD2 TRBJ2-4 TRBV7-9 .
TGTGCCAGCAGTTATCCACCCTTCACCACGACAGACTCCTACGAGCAGTACTTC CASSYPPFTTTDSYEQYF . TRBJ2-7 TRBV28 .
TGTGCCTGGAGTGCCTATAGCAATCAGCCCCAGCATTTT CAWSAYSNQPQHF . TRBJ1-5 TRBV30 .
TGCAGTGCCTCAGGGGGGGCCGCCGAAAACACTGAAGCTTTCTTT CSASGGAAENTEAFF TRBD1 TRBJ1-1 TRBV20-1 few
TGTGCCACCAGTGATGGAGACAGAATCGACTACAATGAGCAGTTCTTC CATSDGDRIDYNEQFF . TRBJ2-1 TRBV24-1 .
TGTGCCAGCAGCTCACAGGGGGGACGGCAGCCCCAGCATTTT CASSSQGGRQPQHF TRBD1 TRBJ1-5 TRBV11-2 .
TGTGCCAGCAGGTCAAACGCGGGACAGGGGGTGAGGGAGACCCAGTACTTC CASRSNAGQGVRETQYF TRBD1 TRBJ2-5 TRBV27 .
TGTGCCAGGGCGATGGACGCCCTTCATGAAAAACTGTTTTTT CARAMDALHEKLFF . TRBJ1-4 TRBV7-8 few
TGTGCCAGCACCTCTGACAGGGGGACATACGAGCAGTACTTC CASTSDRGTYEQYF TRBD1 TRBJ2-7 TRBV7-9 .
TGTGCCAGCAGTTTTATGGGGTTAGCCAAAAACATTCAGTACTTC CASSFMGLAKNIQYF . TRBJ2-4 TRBV6-2/TRBV6-3 few
TGCGCCAGCAGCTTGAGGGGACTAGCGCAATCAAATACGCAGTATTTT CASSLRGLAQSNTQYF TRBD2 TRBJ2-3 TRBV5-1 .
TGCAGCGTTTTAGTGCAGGGAGATATTCTGTTTTTT CSVLVQGDILFF . TRBJ1-4 TRBV29-1 .
TGTGCCAGCAGCTTAGGGGACACGACCCAGCATTTT CASSLGDTTQHF . TRBJ1-5 TRBV7-9 .
TGTGCCAGCAGCTTCGGGGGTTATGAAAAACTGTTTTTT CASSFGGYEKLFF . TRBJ1-4 TRBV7-9 few
TGCAGTGCGCGGGCGGGGGTCAACGATGAGCAGTTCTTC CSARAGVNDEQFF TRBD2 TRBJ2-1 TRBV20-1 many
TGTGCCAGTAGTACCCTAGCGGGAGATATAACAGATACGCAGTATTTT CASSTLAGDITDTQYF TRBD2 TRBJ2-3 TRBV19 many
TGTGCCAGTAAGGGACAGTGGCATGAAAAACTGTTTTTT CASKGQWHEKLFF TRBD1 TRBJ1-4 TRBV19 many
TGCAGTGCTAGTCGCCCTAGCAATGAGCAGTTCTTC CSASRPSNEQFF . TRBJ2-1 TRBV20-1 .
TGTGCCAGCAGCCCTGCGGGGGAGGCTTTCTTT CASSPAGEAFF . TRBJ1-1 TRBV13 many
TGCAGCGTTGAAGGTATCCGTACTGCCGGGGGGGGTGAGCAGTTCTTC CSVEGIRTAGGGEQFF TRBD2 TRBJ2-1 TRBV29-1 few
TGCGCCAGCAGCCCCGGGACTAGCGGGAGGACTAGCACAGATACGCAGTATTTT CASSPGTSGRTSTDTQYF TRBD2 TRBJ2-3 TRBV5-1 .